This T cell receptor (beta chain) originates from a study of cytomegalovirus exposure and HLA in healthy donors. Looking at the study overall: The 110 million or so unique TCR beta sequences, from roughly 180 million T cells, were found by an earlier analysis. Study-wide results and caveats: Sequences of the TCR beta chain were said to predict the HLA-A and HLA-B alleles of most subjects accurately. Associated with HLA alleles at 0.05 false discovery rate in a later analysis were 16,951 TCR beta sequences.

The PCR employed 60 Vbeta primers together with 13 Jbeta primers. Method: immunoSEQ multiplex PCR; TCRdb's copy keeps in-frame clones and lacks some. The sample comprises approximately 150,000 clones, roughly four fifths of which are singletons, and about 3.4% rests with the top ten. The germline V gene encodes CDR1 MDHEN and CDR2 SYDVKM. V lost 6 bases to trimming and J lost 2 bases; unmatched junction nucleotides: 6. The CDR3 runs 14 residues. As to this clone: Antigen unknown.

Sample: PBMCs. This sequence originates from a man aged 18 to 35 in good health and CMV-seropositive. The chain combines TRBV28 with TRBJ1-2; 7 positions match TRBD1. CDR3 DNA sequence: TGTGCCAGCAGGGTGGGACAGTCGAACTATGGCTACACCTTC. Translated, it gives CASRVGQSNYGYTF.